The 20 T cell receptor beta chains below were found in one sample sequenced in a study of cytomegalovirus exposure and HLA in healthy donors. The PCR ran on 60 Vbeta and 13 Jbeta primers. TCRdb keeps only in-frame clones here, not all; method: immunoSEQ multiplex PCR. The repertoire holds 210,000 or so clones, with 83% as singletons. The sequenced sample was PBMCs. The receptor source for this set is a girl aged 5 to 17 in good health and CMV-seronegative.

V gene TRBV13 combines with J gene TRBJ2-3, with TRBD2 matching over 8 bases. Germline CDR1 and CDR2: PRHDT and FYEKMQ (reference sequence). V shed 7 bases and J 4 bases; nucleotides not matched to a gene: 22. This CDR3 spans 19 amino acids. The CDR3 protein is CASTASFPGRGGIPDTQYF. The CDR3, as DNA: TGTGCCAGCACTGCATCCTTTCCGGGACGCGGGGGGATCCCAGATACGCAGTATTTT.

The chain is built from TRBV28 and TRBJ1-1; D remains unclear. Looked up from germline, CDR1 is MDHEN and CDR2 is SYDVKM. The CDR3 spans 14 residues. The ends were cut back, 6 bases at V and 10 bases at J, with 21 bases in the middle. CDR3 in amino acids: CASSPSTGGRRAFF. The CDR3 bases are TGTGCCAGCAGCCCCTCCACGGGAGGACGTAGAGCTTTCTTT.

This chain joins TRBV27 and TRBJ2-5; 9 positions agree with TRBD1. CDR3 length: 19 residues. Trimming cost V 8 bases and J 2 bases; bases outside gene matches: 21. Germline V gene data show CDR1 as MNHEY and CDR2 as SMNVEV (reference sequence). CDR3 region: CASHGQNRGQVRAQETQYF. The CDR3 nucleotides read TGTGCCAGCCATGGCCAAAACAGGGGGCAGGTGCGCGCACAAGAGACCCAGTACTTC.

The chain joins TRBV23-1 to TRBJ2-7; 8 positions agree with TRBD1. TRBV23-1 is reported as an ORF; its role is uncertain. This CDR3 contains 16 residues. V dropped 3 bases and J dropped 4; count of bases not matched to a gene: 11. The CDR3: CASSHPDRVWGYEQYF. In DNA form, the CDR3 reads TGCGCCAGCAGTCACCCGGACAGGGTTTGGGGGTACGAGCAGTACTTC.

The CDR3 DNA reads as TGTGCCAGCAGTCAGAGCACAGATACGCAGTATTTT. Translation gives CASSQSTDTQYF. The gene calls are TRBV27 and TRBJ2-3; D is ambiguous. There are 12 residues in the CDR3. Between the trimmed V and J ends, which lost 5 bases and 0 bases, there was a span of 3 bases. Germline CDR1 reads MNHEY; CDR2 reads SMNVEV (reference sequence).

The rearrangement uses TRBV5-8 and TRBJ2-5; D uncertain. TRBJ2-7 explains the end of the DNA better; the J call may be wrong. Germline V gene lookup returns CDR1 SGHTS and CDR2 YDEGEE. CDR3 length: 15 residues. The CDR3 nucleotides read TGTGCCAGCAGCTTGATTAGAGGCCTTACCTACGAGCAGTACTTC. Amino acid sequence: CASSLIRGLTYEQYF.

The chain recombines TRBV18 with TRBJ1-1; TRBD1 agrees at 9 bases. This CDR3 has 13 residues. V shed 6 bases and J 5 bases; nucleotides not matched to a gene: 4. The germline V gene has CDR1 KGHSH and CDR2 LQKENI. The CDR3 here is CASSGTGSTEAFF. Here the CDR3 DNA reads TGTGCCAGCTCCGGGACAGGGAGTACTGAAGCTTTCTTT.

The gene calls are TRBV7-9 and TRBJ1-2; 7 positions agree with TRBD1. Germline V gene sequence: CDR1 SEHNR, CDR2 FQNEAQ (reference sequence). The CDR3 is 16 residues long. J lost 4 bases, V lost 0 bases, and 8 bases had no gene match. CDR3 loop: CASSLAQGDVVYGYTF. CDR3 coding DNA: TGTGCCAGCAGCTTAGCCCAGGGGGACGTAGTCTATGGCTACACCTTC. The whole variable domain, remainder taken from reference TRBV7-9 and TRBJ1-2, is DTGVSQNPRHKITKRGQNVTFRCDPISEHNRLYWYRQTLGQGPEFLTYFQNEAQLEKSRLLSDRFSAERPKGSFSTLEIQRTEQGDSAMYLCASSLAQGDVVYGYTFGSGTRLTVV.

The CDR3 coding sequence is TGTGCCAGCAGTGAAGGACAGGGATACTATGGCTACACCTTC. This encodes CASSEGQGYYGYTF. V and J are TRBV28 and TRBJ1-2; 8 nucleotides agree with TRBD1. Germline V gives CDR1 MDHEN, CDR2 SYDVKM. V shed 5 bases and J 3 bases; nucleotides not matched to a gene: 5. The CDR3 length is 14 residues.

The V gene is TRBV7-3, the J gene TRBJ2-1; TRBD2 aligns across 10 bases. Germline loops: CDR1 SGHTA, CDR2 FQGTGA. The CDR3 extends over 17 amino acids. V gave up 5 bases and J gave up 4 bases; unmatched junction bases: 11. CDR3 amino acids: CASSTPSGRPGYNEQFF. The CDR3 DNA reads TGTGCCAGCAGCACCCCTAGCGGGAGACCCGGGTACAATGAGCAGTTCTTC.

This chain connects TRBV5-5 to TRBJ1-6; 9 bases are a match to TRBD1. Trimming removed 0 bases from V and 4 bases from J; junction bases left unmatched: 5. Per germline, CDR1 SGHKS and CDR2 YYEKEE (reference sequence). The CDR3 contains 17 residues. CDR3 nucleotides: TGTGCCAGCAGCTTGGCCACAGGGGGCAGGTATAATTCACCCCTCCACTTT. It is translated as CASSLATGGRYNSPLHF.

V gene TRBV6-5 combines with J gene TRBJ2-5, with 10 bases matching TRBD2. Trimming removed 0 bases from V and 1 base from J; junction bases left unmatched: 2. CDR3 size: 16 residues. Germline V lookup: CDR1 MNHEY, CDR2 SVGAGI. The CDR3 loop reads CASSYSLAGLQETQYF. The CDR3 nucleotides are TGTGCCAGCAGTTACTCACTAGCGGGGCTCCAAGAGACCCAGTACTTC.

The chain carries TRBV4-2 and TRBJ1-3; D gene unclear. This CDR3 contains 16 residues. Germline lookup yields CDR1 LGHNA and CDR2 YNFKEQ. The ends were cut back, 0 bases at V and 7 bases at J, with 16 bases in the middle. As DNA, the CDR3 is TGTGCCAGCAGCCAAGAAGAAGGAGTTAAGAGTAACACCATATATTTT. This translates into CASSQEEGVKSNTIYF.

This chain's CDR3 is CASSVGGRFGELFF. In DNA form, the CDR3 reads TGTGCCAGCAGTGTGGGGGGGCGCTTCGGGGAGCTGTTTTTT. The chain combines TRBV28 with TRBJ2-2, with D perhaps matching TRBD2 (7 bases). The CDR3 extends over 14 amino acids. The germline V gene encodes CDR1 MDHEN and CDR2 SYDVKM. V was shortened by 5 bases and J by 7 bases, with 14 bases between the two germline ends.

The rearrangement joins TRBV2 to TRBJ1-2; tentative D call: TRBD1 (6 bases). CDR1 is SNHLY, CDR2 FYNNEI, per germline. The CDR3 consists of 15 residues. V gave up 6 bases and J gave up 4 bases, with 18 bases separating them. CDR3 loop: CASSGLRDTPYGYTF. Here the CDR3 DNA reads TGTGCCAGCAGCGGACTCCGGGACACCCCCTATGGCTACACCTTC.

The chain has TRBV7-9 and TRBJ2-7; tentative D call: TRBD2 (5 bases). CDR1 is SEHNR, CDR2 FQNEAQ, per germline (reference sequence). The CDR3 runs 16 residues. Deletions cut 5 bases from V and 0 bases from J, with 17 bases between. Written as DNA, the CDR3 is TGTGCCAGCAGCCCCATTGGCGGGTGGAGCTCCTACGAGCAGTACTTC. This gives the protein CASSPIGGWSSYEQYF.

The V and J genes are TRBV5-1 and TRBJ1-1; no clear D. Trimming took 2 bases from V and 3 from J, leaving 8 bases between them. This CDR3 spans 13 amino acids. Germline V gives CDR1 SGHRS, CDR2 YFSETQ. The CDR3 DNA follows: TGCGCCAGCAGCTTAACGGGTTACACTGAAGCTTTCTTT. This sequence encodes CASSLTGYTEAFF.

To note about this clone: Other DNA sequences within the sample encode an identical CDR3. V is TRBV28 and J is TRBJ1-1; no firm D call. V gave up 2 bases and J gave up 4 bases, with 11 bases separating them. The V gene's germline CDR1 is MDHEN and CDR2 SYDVKM. This CDR3 region has 14 residues. CDR3 in DNA: TGTGCCAGCAGTTTAGCCGGGGTGGCCACTGAAGCTTTCTTT. Translated, it gives CASSLAGVATEAFF. Variable domain in full (rest from reference TRBV28 and TRBJ1-1): DVKVTQSSRYLVKRTGEKVFLECVQDMDHENMFWYRQDPGLGLRLIYFSYDVKMKEKGDIPEGYSVSREKKERFSLILESASTNQTSMYLCASSLAGVATEAFFGQGTRLTVV.

J is TRBJ1-1 and V is TRBV6-1, with a weak D call TRBD1 (6 bases). The CDR3 has 15 amino acids. The germline gives CDR1 MNHNS, CDR2 SASEGT. V gave up 5 bases and J gave up 1 base, with 14 bases separating them. CDR3 loop: CASSFKGTSNTEAFF. The CDR3 DNA reads TGTGCCAGCAGTTTCAAAGGGACATCGAACACTGAAGCTTTCTTT.

The chain employs TRBV5-4 and TRBJ2-3, with 15 positions matching TRBD2. With V trimmed by 4 bases and J by 5 bases, 8 bases remained unmatched. The germline V gene has CDR1 SGHNT and CDR2 YYREEE (reference sequence). The CDR3 spans 17 residues. CDR3 sequence: CASSPGLAGGPVDTQYF. In DNA form, the CDR3 reads TGTGCCAGCAGCCCAGGACTAGCGGGAGGGCCGGTAGATACGCAGTATTTT.